This TCR beta chain appears in the sequencing data of a study of EBV T-cell therapy then PD-1 blockade in nasopharyngeal carcinoma. Sequencing used immunoSEQ multiplex PCR; TCRdb keeps in-frame clones, though not all of them. The sample includes 20,000 to 25,000 clones, about 87% of them seen just once. On this clone: The antigen is unknown.

The V gene's germline CDR1 is LNHNV and CDR2 YYDKDF (reference sequence). V lost 8 bases to trimming and J lost 0 bases, with 23 bases between them. CDR3 length equals 17 residues. Treatment described: AdE1-LMPpoly-expanded autologous EBV-specific T-cell therapy followed by anti-PD-1 nivolumab. This receptor was obtained from a man between 40 and 49 years old with nasopharyngeal carcinoma. The J gene is TRBJ2-7, the V gene TRBV15, with D possibly TRBD2 on 6 matching bases. This specimen consisted of CD8+ T cells from blood, obtained around day 60 from a patient whose treatment included autologous EBV-specific T cells and nivolumab. The CDR3 sequence is CATAAPGGDFHSYEQYF. CDR3 sequence (DNA): TGTGCCACCGCTGCCCCAGGCGGGGATTTTCACTCCTACGAGCAGTACTTC.